The clone carrying this T cell receptor beta chain was seen a single time. The sample comes from a study of shared clonotypes between healthy human individuals. Caucasian adults residing in Nashville, Tennessee made up all the donors. Libraries were prepared by immunoSEQ multiplex PCR; TCRdb keeps only in-frame clonotypes and omits some of them. The sample carries millions of clones, about 95% recorded once. The TCR originated in a man between 18 and 29 years old in good health. Sequencing was carried out using naive CD4+ T cells sorted from blood. This sample's subset: CD45RA+ positively selected.

The CDR3 nucleotides are TGTGCCAGCAGCCAACAAGTGGATACGCAGTATTTT. It yields the protein CASSQQVDTQYF. This chain connects TRBV28 to TRBJ2-3; the D is unclear. The CDR3 runs 12 residues. Trimming took 6 bases from V and 6 from J, leaving 10 bases between them. From germline, CDR1 is MDHEN and CDR2 SYDVKM.